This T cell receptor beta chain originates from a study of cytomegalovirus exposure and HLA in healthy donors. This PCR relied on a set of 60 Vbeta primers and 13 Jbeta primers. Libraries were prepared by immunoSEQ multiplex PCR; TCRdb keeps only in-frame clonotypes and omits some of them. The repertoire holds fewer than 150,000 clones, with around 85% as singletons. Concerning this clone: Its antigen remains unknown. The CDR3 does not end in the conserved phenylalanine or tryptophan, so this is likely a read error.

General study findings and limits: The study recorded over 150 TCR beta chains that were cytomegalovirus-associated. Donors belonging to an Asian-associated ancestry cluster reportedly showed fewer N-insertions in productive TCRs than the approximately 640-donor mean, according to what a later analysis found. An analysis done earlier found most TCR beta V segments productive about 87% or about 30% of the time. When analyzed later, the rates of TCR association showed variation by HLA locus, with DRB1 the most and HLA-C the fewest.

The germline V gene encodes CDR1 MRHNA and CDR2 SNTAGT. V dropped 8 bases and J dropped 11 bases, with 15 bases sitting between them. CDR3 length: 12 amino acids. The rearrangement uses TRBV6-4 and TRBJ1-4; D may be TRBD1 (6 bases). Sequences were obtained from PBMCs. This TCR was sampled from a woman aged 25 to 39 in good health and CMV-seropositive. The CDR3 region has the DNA TGTGCCAGCCTTTTGACAGGACGGAAACTGTTTTCT. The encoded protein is CASLLTGRKLFS.